The 31 T cell receptor beta chains given below trace back to one sample, sequenced in a study of blood T cell repertoires in COVID-19. The repertoire was sequenced with immunoSEQ multiplex PCR; TCRdb's copy has only in-frame clones and lacks some. The repertoire has over 110,000 clones, 78% of them found once; the top ten carry around 2.1%. The sequencing sample was made of peripheral blood. The origin of the receptors is a woman aged 60-75 years with acute or convalescent COVID-19.

This clone was detected only a few times. V gene TRBV19 combines with J gene TRBJ2-7, with D possibly being TRBD1 (5 bases). Deletions cut 4 bases from V and 2 bases from J, with 18 bases between. Germline V gene sequence: CDR1 LNHDA, CDR2 SQIVND (reference sequence). The CDR3 runs 16 residues. DNA for the CDR3: TGTGCCAGTAGTACCTTTGCAGCAGGGAAAACCTACGAGCAGTACTTC. Its protein is CASSTFAAGKTYEQYF.

The chain employs TRBV21-1 and TRBJ2-7; the table names TRBD2, a call not compared with the DNA. TRBV21-1 is a known pseudogene. CDR3 size: 14 residues. The CDR3 region is CASSIPRRSYEQYF. CDR3 DNA sequence: TGTGCCAGCAGCATCCCCCGGAGATCCTACGAGCAGTACTTC.

The CDR3 region has the DNA TGTGCCAGCAGCTTCGGACAGAACACTGAAGCTTTCTTT. It is translated as CASSFGQNTEAFF. The rearrangement uses TRBV9 and TRBJ1-1; the D gene is possibly TRBD1 (5 bases). The ends were cut back, 4 bases at V and 1 base at J, with 8 bases in the middle. Germline CDR1 reads SGDLS; CDR2 reads YYNGEE. The CDR3 has 13 residues. Complete variable domain (other parts from reference TRBV9 and TRBJ1-1): DSGVTQTPKHLITATGQRVTLRCSPRSGDLSVYWYQQSLDQGLQFLIQYYNGEERAKGNILERFSAQQFPDLHSELNLSSLELGDSALYFCASSFGQNTEAFFGQGTRLTVV.

The chain couples TRBV7-9 to TRBJ2-2, with D maybe TRBD2 (5 bases). Germline assignment: CDR1 SEHNR and CDR2 FQNEAQ (reference sequence). Trimming took 6 bases from V and 7 from J, leaving 15 bases between them. The CDR3 has 14 amino acids. CDR3 residues: CASRHLAQDGELFF. For the CDR3, the DNA is TGTGCCAGCAGACACCTAGCTCAAGACGGGGAGCTGTTTTTT.

V gene TRBV7-6 combines with J gene TRBJ2-3; 10 bases match TRBD2. The ends lost 1 base at V and 6 bases at J; junction bases unmatched: 13. Germline V lookup: CDR1 SGHVS, CDR2 FNYEAQ. There are 18 residues in the CDR3. The CDR3 nucleotides read TGTGCCAGCAGCTTAGATATTGGGTCTAGCGGGAGAAGGGATACGCAGTATTTT. This gives the protein CASSLDIGSSGRRDTQYF.

This chain uses TRBV9 with TRBJ2-3; 15 nucleotides agree with TRBD2. Looked up from germline, CDR1 is SGDLS and CDR2 is YYNGEE. The length of the CDR3 is 19 residues. Trimming cost V 2 bases and J 2 bases; bases outside gene matches: 9. CDR3 sequence reads: CASSVGTSGRKRYTDTQYF. For the CDR3, the DNA is TGTGCCAGCAGCGTTGGGACTAGCGGGAGGAAGCGTTACACAGATACGCAGTATTTT. The variable domain in full, completed from reference TRBV9 and TRBJ2-3, reads DSGVTQTPKHLITATGQRVTLRCSPRSGDLSVYWYQQSLDQGLQFLIQYYNGEERAKGNILERFSAQQFPDLHSELNLSSLELGDSALYFCASSVGTSGRKRYTDTQYFGPGTRLTVL.

V gene TRBV7-9 combines with J gene TRBJ1-3, with 9 nucleotides matching TRBD1. The CDR3 loop spans 16 amino acids. Germline CDR1 SEHNR, CDR2 FQNEAQ (reference sequence). The V segment lost 4 bases and the J segment 4 bases; nucleotides outside the gene matches: 8. The CDR3: CASSSQGAIRGNTIYF. For the CDR3, the DNA is TGTGCCAGCAGCTCACAGGGGGCGATTCGCGGAAACACCATATATTTT.

The rearrangement joins TRBV2 to TRBJ2-1; 13 nucleotides match TRBD2. The CDR3 has 18 amino acids. Germline CDR1 is SNHLY and CDR2 is FYNNEI. The V and J ends lost 6 bases and 7 bases, in that order; junction bases with no gene match: 15. The chain's CDR3 is CASSRTGVGLAGPNEQFF. CDR3 bases: TGTGCCAGCAGCCGGACAGGGGTGGGACTAGCGGGACCTAATGAGCAGTTCTTC.

The rearrangement joins TRBV30 to TRBJ2-1, with D possibly matching TRBD2 (6 bases). Trimming left V 4 bases short and J 4 bases short, with 17 bases between. The CDR3 length is 15 residues. In germline, CDR1 is GTSNPN, CDR2 SVGIG (reference sequence). Here the CDR3 DNA reads TGTGCCTGGAACCTCCGGGAGTTTGTATACAATGAGCAGTTCTTC. Amino acids: CAWNLREFVYNEQFF.

The chain uses TRBV6-5 and TRBJ1-1; D remains ambiguous. V lost 6 bases, J lost 3 bases, and 11 bases lay in between. CDR3 length: 13 amino acids. Germline CDR1 and CDR2: MNHEY and SVGAGI. CDR3 in amino acids: CASREFGYTEAFF. CDR3 bases: TGTGCCAGCAGGGAGTTCGGGTACACTGAAGCTTTCTTT.

This clone has a handful of counts. The chain uses TRBV6-5 and TRBJ2-2, with 7 positions matching TRBD1. The V segment lost 7 bases and the J segment 5 bases; nucleotides outside the gene matches: 7. CDR3 length: 14 residues. Germline loops: CDR1 MNHEY, CDR2 SVGAGI. The CDR3 spells CASTLGTATGELFF. The CDR3 DNA sequence: TGTGCCAGCACCCTCGGGACAGCGACCGGGGAGCTGTTTTTT.

This clone has just a few counts. V and J are TRBV15 and TRBJ1-6, with D uncertain. Trimming stripped 3 bases from V and 7 bases from J, with 16 bases between. The CDR3 loop spans 16 amino acids. Germline values: CDR1 LNHNV, CDR2 YYDKDF (reference sequence). The chain's CDR3 is CATSSWAGMKNSPLHF. Here the CDR3 DNA reads TGTGCCACCAGCAGTTGGGCCGGGATGAAAAATTCACCCCTCCACTTT. The variable domain in full, with the rest retrieved from reference TRBV15 and TRBJ1-6, is DAMVIQNPRYQVTQFGKPVTLSCSQTLNHNVMYWYQQKSSQAPKLLFHYYDKDFNNEADTPDNFQSRRPNTSFCFLDIRSPGLGDTAMYLCATSSWAGMKNSPLHFGNGTRLTVT.

The chain links TRBV9 to TRBJ2-2; the D gene is possibly TRBD1 (6 bases). V lost 3 bases and J lost 6, with 15 bases in between. The germline CDR1 and CDR2 sequences are SGDLS and YYNGEE. This CDR3 contains 15 residues. The CDR3 bases are TGTGCCAGCAGCGAAACAGGGTCGAGAGCCGGGGAGCTGTTTTTT. It specifies CASSETGSRAGELFF.

This chain uses TRBV7-9 with TRBJ2-2, with D unresolved. From germline, CDR1 is SEHNR and CDR2 FQNEAQ (reference sequence). The CDR3 runs 14 residues. Trimming removed 0 bases at V and 3 bases at J, with 5 bases between. CDR3 protein: CASSLAQDTGELFF. CDR3 in DNA: TGTGCCAGCAGCTTAGCTCAGGACACCGGGGAGCTGTTTTTT.

The chain uses TRBV28 and TRBJ1-5, with D maybe TRBD1 (5 bases). Germline CDR1 reads MDHEN; CDR2 reads SYDVKM. This CDR3 is 14 amino acids long. The ends were cut back, 5 bases at V and 7 bases at J, with 15 bases in the middle. The CDR3 loop reads CASSVGQGQQPQHF. The CDR3 DNA reads as TGTGCCAGCAGTGTGGGGCAGGGTCAGCAGCCCCAGCATTTT.

The chain joins TRBV28 to TRBJ2-7, with D perhaps TRBD1 (5 bases). V was trimmed by 6 bases and J by 3 bases, leaving 15 bases between them. CDR1 is MDHEN and CDR2 is SYDVKM in the germline V gene. This CDR3 has 14 residues. The chain's CDR3 is CASSSTPRGYEQYF. CDR3 coding DNA: TGTGCCAGCAGCTCGACCCCTAGGGGCTACGAGCAGTACTTC.

The chain carries TRBV18 and TRBJ2-3, with 9 positions matching TRBD1. The length of the CDR3 is 15 residues. The germline V gene has CDR1 KGHSH and CDR2 LQKENI. After removal of 4 bases from V and 7 bases from J, the junction contained 9 bases not matched to a gene. CDR3 loop: CASSRTGGLANTQYF. The CDR3 DNA follows: TGTGCCAGCTCACGTACAGGGGGCCTCGCAAATACGCAGTATTTT.

The CDR3 DNA reads as TGTGCCAGCTGTCGGGGTAGCGGGACGAACACCGGGGAGCTGTTTTTT. It codes for CASCRGSGTNTGELFF. The genes are TRBV3-1 (or the pseudogene TRBV3-2) and TRBJ2-2, with 8 bases aligning to TRBD2. This CDR3 is 16 amino acids long. CDR1 and CDR2 (germline): LGHDT, YNNKEL (reference sequence). The V segment lost 8 bases and the J segment 0 bases; nucleotides outside the gene matches: 8.

The chain has TRBV20-1 and TRBJ1-5; no firm D call. V shed 3 bases and J shed 11 bases, with 17 bases lying between them. This CDR3 is 13 amino acids long. The germline V gene has CDR1 DFQATT and CDR2 SNEGSKA (reference sequence). CDR3 in amino acids: CSASRSLQSAQHF. The CDR3 coding sequence is TGCAGTGCTAGTAGGTCACTACAATCAGCCCAGCATTTT.

The J gene is TRBJ2-3, the V gene TRBV4-2; 7 bases map to TRBD2. Germline CDR1 and CDR2: LGHNA and YNFKEQ. CDR3 size: 13 residues. The V segment lost 0 bases and the J segment 12 bases; nucleotides outside the gene matches: 6. The CDR3 nucleotides are TGTGCCAGCAGCCAAGATCCAGCTAGCGGCCAGTATTTT. Its translation is CASSQDPASGQYF.

The chain carries TRBV3-1 (or the pseudogene TRBV3-2) and TRBJ2-1, with 10 bases aligning to TRBD2. CDR1 is LGHDT, CDR2 YNNKEL, per germline (reference sequence). V lost 5 bases, J lost 0 bases, and 7 bases stayed unmatched. This CDR3 region has 17 residues. CDR3 residues: CASSLRLAGGSYNEQFF. The CDR3 nucleotides are TGTGCCAGCAGCTTAAGACTAGCGGGTGGCTCCTACAATGAGCAGTTCTTC.

The table lists this clone with a few counts. The CDR3 DNA is TGTGCCAGCAGAACAGGAGTCTACGAGCAGTACTTC. Translation gives CASRTGVYEQYF. This chain joins TRBV2 and TRBJ2-7; a possible D gene is TRBD1 (5 bases). Trimming took 6 bases from V and 3 from J, leaving 9 bases between them. CDR3 length: 12 residues. CDR1 SNHLY and CDR2 FYNNEI come from the germline V gene.

Regarding this clone: This may stem from a read error, because a much larger clone lies one nucleotide away. This sequence joins TRBV28 and TRBJ2-5, with TRBD2 matching over 11 bases. This CDR3 spans 15 amino acids. With V trimmed by 10 bases and J by 5 bases, 12 bases remained unmatched. Germline CDR1 is MDHEN and CDR2 is SYDVKM. The CDR3 loop is CANIPELAGDETQYF. The CDR3 coding sequence is TGTGCCAACATCCCCGAACTAGCGGGAGATGAGACCCAGTACTTC.

As regards this clone: The same CDR3 is also encoded by other DNA sequences in this sample. J is TRBJ1-1 and V is TRBV28; no firm D call. The V end was cut by 2 bases, the J end by 8 bases, with 9 bases between. The CDR3 consists of 12 residues. Germline V lookup: CDR1 MDHEN, CDR2 SYDVKM. CDR3 residues: CASSLGNTEAFF. The DNA of the CDR3 is TGTGCCAGCAGTTTAGGCAATACCGAAGCTTTCTTT.

This clone was detected only a few times. The genes are TRBV4-1 and TRBJ2-1; D remains unclear. The germline V gene has CDR1 MGHRA and CDR2 YSYEKL. The ends were cut back, 0 bases at V and 6 bases at J, with 9 bases in the middle. This CDR3 is built from 14 residues. This chain's CDR3 is CASSQDHYPNEQFF. CDR3 sequence (DNA): TGCGCCAGCAGCCAAGATCACTACCCCAATGAGCAGTTCTTC.

The chain has TRBV5-1 and TRBJ2-1; 10 bases are a match to TRBD2. V lost 0 bases to trimming and J lost 10 bases; unmatched junction nucleotides: 10. This CDR3 is 16 amino acids long. The germline V gene encodes CDR1 SGHRS and CDR2 YFSETQ. The CDR3: CASSLAGLAGVEEQFF. The CDR3 region has the DNA TGCGCCAGCAGCTTGGCAGGGCTAGCGGGAGTAGAGGAGCAGTTCTTC.

The CDR3 nucleotides read TGTGCCAGCACCCCCAGTTCTGCCCAGTACTTC. Its protein product is CASTPSSAQYF. The genes are TRBV6-5 and TRBJ2-5, with unresolved D. V was clipped by 7 bases and J by 9 bases, with 12 bases between them. The germline gives CDR1 MNHEY, CDR2 SVGAGI. The CDR3 covers 11 residues.

V gene TRBV11-2 combines with J gene TRBJ2-6, with 7 bases identical to TRBD2. The J segment lost 2 bases and the V segment lost 4 bases, leaving 2 bases of the junction unmatched. The CDR3 extends over 15 amino acids. Germline V gene lookup returns CDR1 SGHAT and CDR2 FQNNGV. The DNA for the CDR3 is TGTGCCAGCAGCTCACGGGGGGCTGGGGCCAACGTCCTGACTTTC. Its protein product is CASSSRGAGANVLTF.

The chain uses TRBV5-1 and TRBJ1-2; possible D gene TRBD1, 6 bases. The CDR3 consists of 16 residues. Trimming stripped 5 bases from V and 4 bases from J, with 21 bases between. CDR1 is SGHRS, CDR2 YFSETQ, per germline. Written as DNA, the CDR3 is TGCGCCAGCAGGAGGACAGCGTCAATAAACCTCTATGGCTACACCTTC. This codes for CASRRTASINLYGYTF.

V gene TRBV6-5 combines with J gene TRBJ2-7; weak D call: TRBD2 (6 bases). V was trimmed by 5 bases and J by 1 base, leaving 15 bases between them. Germline assignment: CDR1 MNHEY and CDR2 SVGAGI. This CDR3 spans 15 amino acids. This chain's CDR3 is CASSLFGLASYEQYF. CDR3 nucleotides: TGTGCCAGCAGTCTATTCGGGCTAGCGTCCTACGAGCAGTACTTC.

CDR3 bases: TGTGCCAGCAGTTACGGAGGCCGCACAGATACGCAGTATTTT. It encodes CASSYGGRTDTQYF. This sequence joins TRBV6-6 and TRBJ2-3; weak D call: TRBD2 (5 bases). This CDR3 has 14 amino acids. Germline loops: CDR1 MNHNY, CDR2 SVGAGI (reference sequence). V was pared by 2 bases and J by 1 base, with 7 bases between.